A single sample gave rise to the 31 T cell receptor beta chains below, sequenced in a study of ipilimumab plus nivolumab after autologous stem cell transplantation. Measured with immunoSEQ multiplex PCR; TCRdb has only the in-frame clones, and not every one. Of 43,000 or so clones listed, nearly 90% are singletons. The sample in question was PBMCs, obtained in a trial of ipilimumab plus nivolumab as post-transplant consolidation. The receptors here all came from a male donor with multiple myeloma.

The genes are TRBV6-1 and TRBJ2-3; possibly TRBD1 or TRBD2 for D (6 bases each). Trimming left V 7 bases short and J 8 bases short, with 13 bases between. CDR3 length equals 12 residues. Germline V gene lookup returns CDR1 MNHNS and CDR2 SASEGT. The CDR3 DNA is TGTGCCAGCATCTTAGAGGGGGGTACGCAGTATTTT. This sequence encodes CASILEGGTQYF.

This chain links TRBV5-1 with TRBJ2-2, with D possibly being TRBD1 (7 bases). Trimming took 4 bases from V and 0 from J, leaving 10 bases between them. Looked up from germline, CDR1 is SGHRS and CDR2 is YFSETQ. The length of the CDR3 is 15 residues. CDR3 loop: CASSGGTANTGELFF. CDR3 DNA sequence: TGCGCCAGCAGCGGCGGGACAGCGAACACCGGGGAGCTGTTTTTT. Full variable domain (missing parts from reference TRBV5-1 and TRBJ2-2): KAGVTQTPRYLIKTRGQQVTLSCSPISGHRSVSWYQQTPGQGLQFLFEYFSETQRNKGNFPGRFSGRQFSNSRSEMNVSTLELGDSALYLCASSGGTANTGELFFGEGSRLTVL.

The gene calls are TRBV10-1 and TRBJ1-1; no reliable D call. The CDR3 has 13 residues. The germline CDR1 and CDR2 sequences are WNHNN and SYGVQD (reference sequence). V gave up 5 bases and J gave up 0 bases, with 7 bases separating them. As DNA, the CDR3 is TGCGCCAGCAGTTCGCAGTTGAACACTGAAGCTTTCTTT. Its protein product is CASSSQLNTEAFF.

The chain carries TRBV10-3 and TRBJ1-5; TRBD1 might be the D (5 bases). Germline V gene data show CDR1 as ENHRY and CDR2 as SYGVKD. This CDR3 is 17 amino acids long. The ends were cut back, 0 bases at V and 0 bases at J, with 12 bases in the middle. CDR3 loop: CAISESKGAYSNQPQHF. DNA of the CDR3: TGTGCCATCAGTGAGTCGAAAGGGGCCTATAGCAATCAGCCCCAGCATTTT.

The chain is built from TRBV7-9 and TRBJ1-4; D possibly corresponds to TRBD1 (5 bases). The V and J ends lost 5 bases and 4 bases respectively, with 11 bases between them. Looked up from germline, CDR1 is SEHNR and CDR2 is FQNEAQ (reference sequence). The CDR3 sequence is 14 residues long. The CDR3 protein is CASSIGEINEKLFF. As DNA, the CDR3 is TGTGCCAGCAGCATAGGGGAGATTAATGAAAAACTGTTTTTT. The full variable domain, completed using reference TRBV7-9 and TRBJ1-4, is DTGVSQNPRHKITKRGQNVTFRCDPISEHNRLYWYRQTLGQGPEFLTYFQNEAQLEKSRLLSDRFSAERPKGSFSTLEIQRTEQGDSAMYLCASSIGEINEKLFFGSGTQLSVL.

The chain couples TRBV6-1 to TRBJ2-3; 7 positions agree with TRBD2. The CDR3 is 14 amino acids. CDR1 and CDR2 (germline): MNHNS, SASEGT. Trimming took 4 bases from V and 0 from J; bases not matched to a gene: 1. CDR3 DNA: TGTGCCAGCAGTGCAGCGGGGAGCACAGATACGCAGTATTTT. Amino acids: CASSAAGSTDTQYF.

The chain joins TRBV5-1 to TRBJ2-5, with D maybe TRBD2 (6 bases). The germline V gene encodes CDR1 SGHRS and CDR2 YFSETQ. The V and J ends lost 1 base and 2 bases respectively, with 9 bases between them. The CDR3 has 14 amino acids. CDR3 protein: CASSLMAGQETQYF. The CDR3 DNA reads TGCGCCAGCAGCTTGATGGCGGGGCAAGAGACCCAGTACTTC.

The chain is built from TRBV27 and TRBJ2-7; 8 positions match TRBD2. CDR3 length: 15 residues. Germline V lookup: CDR1 MNHEY, CDR2 SMNVEV (reference sequence). Trimming at V came to 6 bases and at J to 4 bases, leaving 11 bases not matched to a gene. CDR3 sequence (DNA): TGTGCCAGCAGGGGGAGCAGCGGGAGTCGGTACGAGCAGTACTTC. It is translated as CASRGSSGSRYEQYF.

Only one count was recorded for this clone. V usage is TRBV7-8 and J usage is TRBJ1-2; no definite D call. Germline CDR1 reads SGHVS; CDR2 reads FQNEAQ. The CDR3 is 16 amino acids. Trimming cost V 2 bases and J 0 bases, with 13 bases left between them. Here the CDR3 reads CASSLWARRANYGYTF. The DNA for the CDR3 is TGTGCCAGCAGCTTATGGGCGAGGAGAGCTAACTATGGCTACACCTTC.

The chain couples TRBV9 to TRBJ1-2; 8 bases map to TRBD1. Trimming cost V 0 bases and J 6 bases; bases outside gene matches: 4. The CDR3 runs to 14 residues. Germline V CDR1 and CDR2: SGDLS, YYNGEE. Here the CDR3 DNA reads TGTGCCAGCAGCGTAGGATTGGGACAGGATGGCTACACCTTC. Its translation is CASSVGLGQDGYTF.

This clone was observed a single time. V is TRBV4-1 and J is TRBJ1-2, with a tentative D call TRBD1 (5 bases). Between the trimmed V and J ends, which lost 1 base and 4 bases, there was a span of 10 bases. CDR3 length equals 14 residues. CDR1 and CDR2 from the germline V gene are MGHRA and YSYEKL. The CDR3 loop is CASSQGQNLYGYTF. In nucleotides, the CDR3 is TGCGCCAGCAGCCAAGGACAGAACCTCTATGGCTACACCTTC.

This chain connects TRBV4-1 to TRBJ2-7; no reliable D call. This CDR3 is built from 14 residues. V lost 0 bases to trimming and J lost 2 bases, with 8 bases between them. Germline CDR1 is MGHRA and CDR2 is YSYEKL. In DNA, the CDR3 is TGCGCCAGCAGCCAAGATTCCTTGGCCTACGAGCAGTACTTC. Encoded protein: CASSQDSLAYEQYF.

The rearrangement uses TRBV7-2 and TRBJ1-1; possible D gene TRBD1, 5 bases. The germline V gene has CDR1 SGHTA and CDR2 FQGNSA. This CDR3 is 14 amino acids long. V lost 2 bases, J lost 1 base, and 8 bases lay in between. The CDR3 DNA sequence: TGTGCCAGCAGCTTACAGGGAACGAACACTGAAGCTTTCTTT. Translating it yields CASSLQGTNTEAFF.

The chain recombines TRBV7-8 with TRBJ1-3, with unresolved D. In germline, CDR1 is SGHVS, CDR2 FQNEAQ. V lost 3 bases and J 1 base, leaving 7 bases between the germline ends. CDR3 length: 14 amino acids. The CDR3 region has the DNA TGTGCCAGCAGCTTGCAGGCGTCTGGAAACACCATATATTTT. The encoded protein is CASSLQASGNTIYF.

The rearrangement joins TRBV9 to TRBJ2-5, with 8 bases identical to TRBD1. The CDR3 sequence is 15 residues long. Germline trimming cut 3 bases from V and 5 bases from J; bases unmatched to any gene: 9. Germline V CDR1 and CDR2: SGDLS, YYNGEE. CDR3 protein: CASSDRQGLWETQYF. As DNA, the CDR3 is TGTGCCAGCAGCGACCGACAGGGGTTGTGGGAGACCCAGTACTTC.

The genes are TRBV7-9 and TRBJ1-2, with 7 nucleotides matching TRBD1. The V segment lost 5 bases and the J segment 1 base; nucleotides outside the gene matches: 4. The CDR3 totals 14 residues. Germline V CDR1 and CDR2: SEHNR, FQNEAQ (reference sequence). The CDR3: CASSPRQGNYGYTF. The CDR3, as DNA: TGTGCCAGCAGCCCTCGACAGGGTAACTATGGCTACACCTTC.

This clone was detected only a few times. The chain couples TRBV18 to TRBJ1-5; 9 nucleotides agree with TRBD1. Per germline, CDR1 KGHSH and CDR2 LQKENI. J lost 4 bases, V lost 1 base, and 2 bases had no gene match. The CDR3 is 15 residues long. This chain's CDR3 is CASSPRDRVNQPQHF. In DNA form, the CDR3 reads TGTGCCAGCTCACCACGGGACAGGGTAAATCAGCCCCAGCATTTT.

The genes are TRBV5-5 and TRBJ2-5, with D maybe TRBD2 (5 bases). Trimming shortened V by 0 bases and J by 9 bases, and 12 bases separated the two germline ends. Germline-derived CDR1 and CDR2 are SGHKS and YYEKEE (reference sequence). The CDR3 extends over 13 amino acids. The CDR3 DNA follows: TGTGCCAGCAGCTTGGATGGATCCGGGGCCCAGTACTTC. The encoded protein is CASSLDGSGAQYF. Combining the CDR3 with reference TRBV5-5 and TRBJ2-5 gives the whole variable domain DAGVTQSPTHLIKTRGQQVTLRCSPISGHKSVSWYQQVLGQGPQFIFQYYEKEERGRGNFPDRFSARQFPNYSSELNVNALLLGDSALYLCASSLDGSGAQYFGPGTRLLVL.

The CDR3 loop reads CASSEVWTGELFF. In DNA, the CDR3 is TGTGCCAGCAGTGAAGTGTGGACCGGGGAGCTGTTTTTT. The rearrangement links TRBV6-1 to TRBJ2-2; no reliable D call. The CDR3 extends over 13 amino acids. V lost 1 base to trimming and J lost 5 bases, with 5 bases between them. Germline-derived CDR1 and CDR2 are MNHNS and SASEGT.

J is TRBJ2-3 and V is TRBV27; D is uncertain. The CDR3 extends over 14 amino acids. Germline V gene sequence: CDR1 MNHEY, CDR2 SMNVEV (reference sequence). V gave up 3 bases and J gave up 6 bases, with 13 bases separating them. CDR3 sequence (DNA): TGTGCCAGCAGTTTTGGCCGTCGGGCGGATACGCAGTATTTT. It is translated as CASSFGRRADTQYF.

This chain links TRBV7-9 with TRBJ1-1; D may be TRBD1 (6 bases). CDR1 and CDR2 from the germline V gene are SEHNR and FQNEAQ (reference sequence). V was shortened by 6 bases and J by 4 bases, with 15 bases between the two germline ends. This CDR3 is 14 amino acids long. The CDR3 bases are TGTGCCAGCAGTCCTCCCGGCAGGGGCACTGAAGCTTTCTTT. Protein: CASSPPGRGTEAFF.

The chain combines TRBV27 with TRBJ1-4; D unresolved. Germline assignment: CDR1 MNHEY and CDR2 SMNVEV (reference sequence). Between the trimmed V and J ends, which lost 6 bases and 8 bases, there was a span of 16 bases. The CDR3 loop spans 14 amino acids. Written as DNA, the CDR3 is TGTGCCAGCAGGATGACTCTATTTCGGGAAAAACTGTTTTTT. Protein sequence: CASRMTLFREKLFF.

The chain recombines TRBV5-3 with TRBJ1-1, with TRBD1 matching over 7 bases. TRBV5-3 is marked as an open reading frame, function uncertain. This CDR3 has 17 amino acids. Unmatched junction bases numbered 16, after V lost 4 bases and J lost 4 bases. In DNA, the CDR3 is TGTGCCAGAAGCACCCTGGCGAGAGGGGGCTCGAGCACTGAAGCTTTCTTT. Translating it yields CARSTLARGGSSTEAFF.

The rearrangement joins TRBV6-4 to TRBJ2-3; 7 positions match TRBD2. The germline V gene encodes CDR1 MRHNA and CDR2 SNTAGT. This CDR3 comprises 14 residues. V shed 6 bases, J shed 5 bases, and the junction held 8 bases outside the gene matches. DNA for the CDR3: TGTGCCAGCAGACGGGGGGTCACAGGAGATACGCAGTATTTT. Protein: CASRRGVTGDTQYF.

This chain uses TRBV7-6 with TRBJ2-3; the match to TRBD2 covers 10 bases. The germline V gene encodes CDR1 SGHVS and CDR2 FNYEAQ. The CDR3 totals 14 residues. V shed 5 bases, J shed 5 bases, and the junction held 4 bases outside the gene matches. Here the CDR3 DNA reads TGTGCCAGCAGCCCAGCGGGAGGGCAAGATACGCAGTATTTT. Its translation: CASSPAGGQDTQYF.

The chain recombines TRBV9 with TRBJ1-4; no clear D gene. The CDR3 runs 12 residues. The germline V gene encodes CDR1 SGDLS and CDR2 YYNGEE. Trimming shortened V by 3 bases and J by 11 bases, and 11 bases separated the two germline ends. CDR3 in DNA: TGTGCCAGCAGCGAGAGGCAAGGGAAACTGTTTTTT. The encoded protein is CASSERQGKLFF.

The chain recombines TRBV7-2 with TRBJ2-5, with D perhaps matching TRBD1 or TRBD2 (5 bases each). CDR1 and CDR2 (germline): SGHTA, FQGNSA. The CDR3 is 14 amino acids. V lost 0 bases and J 3 bases, leaving 8 bases between the germline ends. The CDR3 DNA reads as TGTGCCAGCAGCTTAGCCGGGACGGAAGAGACCCAGTACTTC. Its translation: CASSLAGTEETQYF.

The rearrangement joins TRBV6-4 to TRBJ1-6; 10 bases align to TRBD1. Germline loops: CDR1 MRHNA, CDR2 SNTAGT. The CDR3 contains 15 residues. J was trimmed by 8 bases and V by 0 bases; bases with no gene match: 1. CDR3 coding DNA: TGTGCCAGCAGTGACTCGGGACAGGGGTATTCACCCCTCCACTTT. Encoded protein: CASSDSGQGYSPLHF.

The gene calls are TRBV4-3 and TRBJ2-7; D is perhaps TRBD1 (5 bases). With 2 bases removed from V and 2 bases from J, the gap between germline ends came to 10 bases. The germline V gene has CDR1 LGHNA and CDR2 YSLEER. This CDR3 is built from 14 residues. As DNA, the CDR3 is TGCGCCAGCAGCCAACCAGGGAAAACCTACGAGCAGTACTTC. Amino acids: CASSQPGKTYEQYF.

The chain joins TRBV6-1 to TRBJ2-3; 10 nucleotides match TRBD2. There are 16 residues in the CDR3. In germline, CDR1 is MNHNS, CDR2 SASEGT. V shed 2 bases, J shed 4 bases, and the junction held 6 bases outside the gene matches. The CDR3 DNA sequence: TGTGCCAGCAGTGAACGGAAAGCGGGGGGGCCAGATACGCAGTATTTT. It translates to CASSERKAGGPDTQYF.

V usage is TRBV10-3 and J usage is TRBJ2-5, with 11 bases identical to TRBD1. J was trimmed by 7 bases and V by 6 bases; bases with no gene match: 10. The CDR3 spans 15 residues. Germline lookup yields CDR1 ENHRY and CDR2 SYGVKD. CDR3 bases: TGTGCCATCAGCTTGGGACAGGGGGATGTCGGGACCCAGTACTTC. This codes for CAISLGQGDVGTQYF.